These T cell receptor beta chains were read from a single sample in a study of blood T cells in healthy people across ages. TCRdb passed the 5' RACE reads through MiXCR, listing each CDR3 protein once. Of fewer than 2,000,000 distinct CDR3 sequences listed, roughly 32% are singletons. The source material was blood. The origin of the receptors is a woman between 25 and 40 years old in good health. Both conserved end residues are trimmed from each CDR3. The listing skips clone size in some rows; elsewhere it reads once, few, many or a size class.

CDR3aa,len,v_gene,abundance,j_gene
ASSPTSGLEQF,11,TRBV7-7,.,TRBJ2-1
ASSLRRRGSEQY,12,TRBV12-3/TRBV12-4,few,.
SAGTVYEQY,9,TRBV20-1,.,TRBJ2-7
ASRTAGEQY,9,TRBV6-2/TRBV6-3,.,.
ASSQSDWYNEQF,12,TRBV5-6,few,TRBJ2-1
ASSQELGITGAKNIQY,16,TRBV4-1,.,TRBJ2-4
AIRGDSNQPQH,11,TRBV10-3,many,TRBJ1-5
ASSPLQNSYEQY,12,TRBV28,once,TRBJ2-7
AISEGSLANYGYT,13,TRBV10-3,few,TRBJ1-2
ASSFLERAEAF,11,TRBV5-5,few,TRBJ1-1
ATSDYDFEQY,10,TRBV24-1,many,TRBJ2-7
SVEEGQGADTQY,12,TRBV29-1,few,TRBJ2-3
SVELTGDEQY,10,TRBV29-1,many,TRBJ2-7
ASSPTVLAGVDEQF,14,TRBV4-1,few,TRBJ2-1
ASSTSGPGGTDTQY,14,TRBV12-3/TRBV12-4,.,TRBJ2-3
SARTTGVISTFSTDTQY,17,TRBV20-1,.,TRBJ2-3
ASSQVAGTSYEQY,13,TRBV3-1,few,TRBJ2-7
ASTYGTGEYT,10,TRBV3-1,.,TRBJ1-2
ASSLEDRANTEAF,13,TRBV7-9,.,TRBJ1-1
SARVVSGYEQY,11,TRBV20-1,few,.
ASFVSMGRSSYEQY,14,TRBV10-1,.,TRBJ2-7
ASSQPLLGGTPLH,13,TRBV25-1,few,TRBJ1-6
ASRAYNGGVAKNIQY,15,TRBV6-1,.,TRBJ2-4
SARKTGREQF,10,TRBV20-1,.,TRBJ2-1
ASSLNPGTGTYEQY,14,TRBV5-1,few,TRBJ2-7
ASSPPMSSYNEQF,13,TRBV18,.,TRBJ2-1
ASSYRAANTGELF,13,TRBV11-1,.,TRBJ2-2
ASSSDSPYTEAF,12,TRBV7-9,.,TRBJ1-1
ASSVEDSTGTQY,12,TRBV9,.,TRBJ2-5
SAPTAYEQY,9,TRBV20-1,.,TRBJ2-7
ASSPQPGVNTEAF,13,TRBV18,.,TRBJ1-1
ASSAGLGDYEQY,12,TRBV5-1,.,TRBJ2-7
ASSPNTGVAGEQY,13,TRBV27,.,TRBJ2-5
ATSTGTSIDEQF,12,TRBV15,few,TRBJ2-1
ASRENRVENTEAF,13,TRBV12-3/TRBV12-4,.,TRBJ1-1
SATTDGVETQY,11,TRBV20-1,.,TRBJ2-5
SARLWGDNGYT,11,TRBV20-1,.,TRBJ1-2
ACGGGDKTDTQY,12,TRBV30,.,TRBJ2-3
ASSQPGPQYSNQPQH,15,TRBV4-2,.,TRBJ1-5
ASSRVSGMGNEQF,13,TRBV27,.,TRBJ2-1
ASGRTGYGNTIY,12,TRBV7-8,.,TRBJ1-3
SAGTGADTQY,10,TRBV20-1,few,TRBJ2-3
ASSLNGRGGESQY,13,TRBV7-3,.,TRBJ2-7
ASGEFDRPYEQY,12,TRBV6-5,.,TRBJ2-7
ASSLWKSGSTFLETQY,16,TRBV28,.,.
SVEWDQWGYT,10,TRBV29-1,.,TRBJ1-2
ATSRDPGQYEQY,12,TRBV15,.,TRBJ2-7
AISGAGDGLTYEQY,14,TRBV10-3,many,TRBJ2-7
ASSLATDSNQPQH,13,TRBV5-6,few,TRBJ1-5
SARDGGRAGGPYEQY,15,TRBV20-1,.,TRBJ2-7
ASSRQPRTSGAPGSYNEQF,19,TRBV3-1,once,TRBJ2-1
ASSSTSGEPYNEQF,14,TRBV5-1,few,TRBJ2-1
ATVGGGPDTEAF,12,TRBV6-5,.,TRBJ1-1
ASSPQGGSYGYT,12,TRBV6-5,few,TRBJ1-2
SVELRTSGSTDTQY,14,TRBV29-1,few,TRBJ2-3